This T cell receptor (beta chain) comes out of a study of T cells after yellow fever vaccination. TCRdb reprocessed the 5' RACE reads with MiXCR, giving one entry per CDR3 protein. This table has about 320,000 distinct CDR3 sequences, roughly 4.3% appearing once. The receptor's source is a man between 18 and 29 years old who received the YFV17D yellow fever vaccine. Sequencing was performed on PBMCs, taken 15 days after the yellow fever booster vaccination.

The CDR3 DNA follows: TGTGCCAGCAGACCGGGACTGTACAATGAGCAGTTCTTC. Protein: CASRPGLYNEQFF. The chain has TRBV3-1 and TRBJ2-1; tentative D call: TRBD2 (6 bases). This CDR3 is built from 13 residues. Germline assignment: CDR1 LGHDT and CDR2 YNNKEL (reference sequence). Trimming took 6 bases from V and 4 from J, leaving 10 bases between them.